Included here is one T cell receptor beta chain sequence, with context. Its antigen is not known. The record originates from a study of a mutant IDH1 vaccine in newly diagnosed glioma. Study-wide context: In weeks 1, 3, 5, 7, 11, 15, 19 and 23, patients were immunized, eight times in all. Either 4-6 weeks after radiotherapy alone or alongside temozolomide, vaccination was begun. The treated group averaged approximately 42 years old and was about 62% male, about 40% female.

The CDR3 is 16 amino acids. V was cut by 2 bases and J by 3 bases, with 15 bases left in between. Germline V gives CDR1 SGHKS, CDR2 YYEKEE (reference sequence). The protocol was immunoSEQ multiplex PCR, while the TCRdb copy is restricted to in-frame clones and leaves out a portion. Among about 51,000 clones, roughly 78% were seen once, and the ten largest hold about 5.2%. Time point given: week 5, during vaccination. Doses of 300 ug of mutant IDH1 20-mer peptide were given with topical imiquimod. This material consisted of PBMCs, taken from a glioma patient whose treatment included an IDH1 peptide vaccine. V and J are TRBV5-5 and TRBJ1-5, with D uncertain. The sequence came from a man aged 50 to 60 with glioma. The CDR3 region has the DNA TGTGCCAGCAGCTTCACGGCCTCAACCCCCAATCAGCCCCAGCATTTT. This translates into CASSFTASTPNQPQHF.